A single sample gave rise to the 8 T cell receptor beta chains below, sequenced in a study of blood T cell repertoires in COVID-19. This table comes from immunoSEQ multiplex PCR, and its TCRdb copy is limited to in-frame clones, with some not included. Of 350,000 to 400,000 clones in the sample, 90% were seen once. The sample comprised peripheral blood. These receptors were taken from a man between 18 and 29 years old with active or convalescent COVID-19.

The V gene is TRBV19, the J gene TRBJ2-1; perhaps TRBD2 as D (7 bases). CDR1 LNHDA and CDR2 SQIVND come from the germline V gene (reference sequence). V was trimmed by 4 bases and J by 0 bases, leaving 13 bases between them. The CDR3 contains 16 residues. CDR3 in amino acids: CASSTFAGASYNEQFF. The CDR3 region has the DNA TGTGCCAGTAGTACCTTTGCGGGGGCCTCCTACAATGAGCAGTTCTTC.

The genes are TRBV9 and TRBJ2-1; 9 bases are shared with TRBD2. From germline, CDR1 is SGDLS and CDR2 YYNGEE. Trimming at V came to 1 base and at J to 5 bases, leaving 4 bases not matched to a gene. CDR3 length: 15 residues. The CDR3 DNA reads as TGTGCCAGCAGCGTAAGTCTAGCGGGACACAATGAGCAGTTCTTC. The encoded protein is CASSVSLAGHNEQFF. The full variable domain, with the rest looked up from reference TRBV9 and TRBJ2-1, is DSGVTQTPKHLITATGQRVTLRCSPRSGDLSVYWYQQSLDQGLQFLIQYYNGEERAKGNILERFSAQQFPDLHSELNLSSLELGDSALYFCASSVSLAGHNEQFFGPGTRLTVL.

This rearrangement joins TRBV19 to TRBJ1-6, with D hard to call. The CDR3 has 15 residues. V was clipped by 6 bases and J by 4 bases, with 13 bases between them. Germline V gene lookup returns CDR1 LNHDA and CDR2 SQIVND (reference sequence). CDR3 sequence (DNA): TGTGCCAGTAGGACTAGAGTCGGATATAATTCACCCCTCCACTTT. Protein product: CASRTRVGYNSPLHF.

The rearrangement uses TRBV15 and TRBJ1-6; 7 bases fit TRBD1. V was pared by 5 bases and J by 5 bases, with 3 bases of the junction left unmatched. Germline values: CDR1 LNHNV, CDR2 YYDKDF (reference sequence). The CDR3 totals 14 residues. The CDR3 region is CATSGGQHNSPLHF. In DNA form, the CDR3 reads TGTGCCACCAGCGGGGGACAGCATAATTCACCCCTCCACTTT.

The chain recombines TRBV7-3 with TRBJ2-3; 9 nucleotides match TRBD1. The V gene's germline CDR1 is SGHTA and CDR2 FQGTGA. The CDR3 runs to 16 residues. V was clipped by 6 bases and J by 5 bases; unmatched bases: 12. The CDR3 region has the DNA TGTGCCAGCAGTACACGGCTGGGGACAGGGATAGATACGCAGTATTTT. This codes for CASSTRLGTGIDTQYF.

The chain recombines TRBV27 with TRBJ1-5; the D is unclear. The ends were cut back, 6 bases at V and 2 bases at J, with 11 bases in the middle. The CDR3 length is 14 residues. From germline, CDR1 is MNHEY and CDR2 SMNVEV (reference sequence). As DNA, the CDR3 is TGTGCCAGCAGCCTACGATCGGGCAATCAGCCCCAGCATTTT. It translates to CASSLRSGNQPQHF.

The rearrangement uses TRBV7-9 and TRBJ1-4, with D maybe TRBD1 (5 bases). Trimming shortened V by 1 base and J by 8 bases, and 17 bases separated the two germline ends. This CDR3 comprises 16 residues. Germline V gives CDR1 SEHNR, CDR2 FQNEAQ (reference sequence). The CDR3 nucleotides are TGTGCCAGCAGCTTAGGAAGCGGCGGGGGAGCGGAAAAACTGTTTTTT. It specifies CASSLGSGGGAEKLFF.

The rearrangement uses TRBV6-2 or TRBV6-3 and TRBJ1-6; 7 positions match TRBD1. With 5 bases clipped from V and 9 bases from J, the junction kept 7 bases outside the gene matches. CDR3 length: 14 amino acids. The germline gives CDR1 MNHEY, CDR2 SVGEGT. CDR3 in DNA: TGTGCCAGCAGTGCCGACAGGGTTTTTTCACCCCTCCACTTT. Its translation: CASSADRVFSPLHF.